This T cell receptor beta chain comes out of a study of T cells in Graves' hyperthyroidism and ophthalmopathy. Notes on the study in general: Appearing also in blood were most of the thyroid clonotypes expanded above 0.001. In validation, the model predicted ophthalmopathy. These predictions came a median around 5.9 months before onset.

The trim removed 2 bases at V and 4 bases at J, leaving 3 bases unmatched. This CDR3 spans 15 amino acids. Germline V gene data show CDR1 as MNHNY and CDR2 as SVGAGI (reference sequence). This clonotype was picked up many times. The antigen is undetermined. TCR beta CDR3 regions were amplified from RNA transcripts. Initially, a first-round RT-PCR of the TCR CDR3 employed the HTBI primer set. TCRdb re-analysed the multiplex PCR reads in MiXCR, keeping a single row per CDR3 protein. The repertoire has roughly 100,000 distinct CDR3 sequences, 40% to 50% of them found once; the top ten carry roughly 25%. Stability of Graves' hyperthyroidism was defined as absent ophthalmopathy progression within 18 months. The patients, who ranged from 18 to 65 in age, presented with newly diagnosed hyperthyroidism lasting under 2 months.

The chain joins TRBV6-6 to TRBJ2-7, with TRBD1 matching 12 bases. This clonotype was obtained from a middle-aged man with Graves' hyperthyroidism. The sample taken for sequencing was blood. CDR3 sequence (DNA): TGTGCCAGCAGTTACGGGACAGGGGGCAAGTACGAGCAGTACTTC. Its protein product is CASSYGTGGKYEQYF.